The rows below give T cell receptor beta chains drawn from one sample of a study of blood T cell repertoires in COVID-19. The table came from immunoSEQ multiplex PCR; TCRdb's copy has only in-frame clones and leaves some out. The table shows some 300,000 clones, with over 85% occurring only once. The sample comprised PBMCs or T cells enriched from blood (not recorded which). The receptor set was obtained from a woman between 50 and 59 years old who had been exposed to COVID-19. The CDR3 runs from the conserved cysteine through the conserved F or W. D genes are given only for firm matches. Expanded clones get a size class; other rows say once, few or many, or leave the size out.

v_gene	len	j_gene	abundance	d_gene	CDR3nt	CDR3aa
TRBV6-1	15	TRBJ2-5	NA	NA	TGTGCCAGCAGTGAAAGGTGGGGGCCCAAAGAGACCCAGTACTTC	CASSERWGPKETQYF
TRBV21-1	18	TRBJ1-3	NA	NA	TGTGCCAGCAGCAAAGGAAAAGCTGACAGGGGGGCTGGAAACACCATATATTTT	CASSKGKADRGAGNTIYF
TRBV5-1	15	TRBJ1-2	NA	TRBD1	TGCGCCAGCAGCCCAGCGACGACAGGGAACGGCGGCTACACCTTC	CASSPATTGNGGYTF
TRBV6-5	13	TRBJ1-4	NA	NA	TGTGCCAGCAGTTACGGTCTCACGACGGGGCTGTTTTTT	CASSYGLTTGLFF
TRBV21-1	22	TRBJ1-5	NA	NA	TGTGCCAGCAGCAAAGACTGTGAATTAAGGGGACAGGGGGCACGAGACCATCAGCCCCAGCATTTT	CASSKDCELRGQGARDHQPQHF
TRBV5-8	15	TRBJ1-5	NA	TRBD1	TGTGCCAGCAGCTTGGGAGACAGGGATGTACAGCCCCAGCATTTT	CASSLGDRDVQPQHF
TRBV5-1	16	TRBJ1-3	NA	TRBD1	TGCGCCAGCAGCTCGACCGGGACAGGGGTAGGAAACACCATATATTTT	CASSSTGTGVGNTIYF
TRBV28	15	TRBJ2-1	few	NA	TGTGCCAGCAGTTTGGGCGGGGCAGCGGCCAATGTGCAGTTCTTC	CASSLGGAAANVQFF
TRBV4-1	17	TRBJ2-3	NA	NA	TGCGCCAGCAGCCCCGACCAATCTAGCAGAAGCACAGATACGCAGTATTTT	CASSPDQSSRSTDTQYF
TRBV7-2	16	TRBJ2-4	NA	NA	TGTGCCAGCAGCACCATACCGACAGGCTCCAAAAACATTCAGTACTTC	CASSTIPTGSKNIQYF
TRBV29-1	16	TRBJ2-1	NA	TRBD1	TGCAGCGTCCCACCCCCGGGACAGGGATGGATCGATGAGCAGTTCTTC	CSVPPPGQGWIDEQFF
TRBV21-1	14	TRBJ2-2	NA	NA	TGTGCCAGCAGCAATGCTCAGTACACCGGGGAGCTGTTTTTT	CASSNAQYTGELFF
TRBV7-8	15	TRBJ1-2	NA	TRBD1	TGTGCCAGCAGCTCCGCGGACAGGGCCAACTATGGCTACACCTTC	CASSSADRANYGYTF
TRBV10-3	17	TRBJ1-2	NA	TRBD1	TGTGCCATCAGTGAGTTGACTGGACAGGGGCAAAACTATGGCTACACCTTC	CAISELTGQGQNYGYTF
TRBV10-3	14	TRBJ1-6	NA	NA	TGTGCCATCAGTTTAAACCCGGATAATTCACCCCTCCACTTT	CAISLNPDNSPLHF
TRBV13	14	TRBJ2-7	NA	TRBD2	TGTGCCAGCAGACCAAGCGGGGGGAGTTACGAGCAGTACTTC	CASRPSGGSYEQYF
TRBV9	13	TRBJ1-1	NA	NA	TGTGCCAGCAGCGGAGGGGGATGGGGTGAAGCTTTCTTT	CASSGGGWGEAFF
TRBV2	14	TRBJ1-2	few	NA	TGTGCCAGCACCCTTTACGGGACAAGCTATGGCTACACCTTC	CASTLYGTSYGYTF
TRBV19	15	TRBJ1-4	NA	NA	TGTGCCAGTAGTCCCCCGGGCAGGGGAAATGAAAAACTGTTTTTT	CASSPPGRGNEKLFF
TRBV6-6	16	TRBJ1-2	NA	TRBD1	TGTGCCAGCAGTGTCCCCGGGACAGGGGGAGGGTATGGCTACACCTTC	CASSVPGTGGGYGYTF
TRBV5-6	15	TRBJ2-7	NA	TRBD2	TGTGCCAGCAGCGGCAGACTAGCGGGGGCCTACGAGCAGTACTTC	CASSGRLAGAYEQYF
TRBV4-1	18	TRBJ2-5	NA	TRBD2	TGCGCCAGCAGCCACCAAAGCGGGGTGGTCGGGAAGCAAGAGACCCAGTACTTC	CASSHQSGVVGKQETQYF
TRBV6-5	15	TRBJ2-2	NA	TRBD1	TGTGCCAGCAGAATGGGACAGGGCGGTAGCGGGGAGCTGTTTTTT	CASRMGQGGSGELFF
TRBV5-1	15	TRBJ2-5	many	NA	TGCGCCAGCAGCTTGGGTCCGGGGGTCCAAGAGACCCAGTACTTC	CASSLGPGVQETQYF
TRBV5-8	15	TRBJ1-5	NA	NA	TGTGCCAGCAGCAGGGGGACATTAGGCAATCAGCCCCAGCATTTT	CASSRGTLGNQPQHF
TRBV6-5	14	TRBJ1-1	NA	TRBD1	TGTGCCAGCAGCCGGCTGGGGACAGGCCGTGATGCTTTCTTT	CASSRLGTGRDAFF
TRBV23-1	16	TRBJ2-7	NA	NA	TGCGCCAGCAGTCATCCAGGACAGCGGAGAGTTTACGAGCAGTACTTC	CASSHPGQRRVYEQYF
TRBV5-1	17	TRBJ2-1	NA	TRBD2	TGCGCCAGCAGCCGTGAAGGTGGGCGGGGGACCTACAATGAGCAGTTCTTC	CASSREGGRGTYNEQFF
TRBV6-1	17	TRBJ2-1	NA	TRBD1	TGTGCCAGCAGTGAAAGTTCGTCCGGGACAGGGAGACATGAGCAGTTCTTC	CASSESSSGTGRHEQFF
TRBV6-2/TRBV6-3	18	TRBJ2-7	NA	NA	TGTGCCAGCAGTTACTTTCCACTTTCCGGGACATCCTCCTACGAGCAGTACTTC	CASSYFPLSGTSSYEQYF
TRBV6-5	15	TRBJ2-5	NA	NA	TGTGCCAGCAGTCTATCCAGGGGGGCCCAAGAGACCCAGTACTTC	CASSLSRGAQETQYF
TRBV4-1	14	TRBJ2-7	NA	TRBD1	TGCGCCAGCAGCCTTCCGGGACAGACTTACGAGCAGTACTTC	CASSLPGQTYEQYF
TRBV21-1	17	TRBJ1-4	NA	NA	TGTGCCAGCAGCTCTCGACAGGGCCTCACAACTAATGAAAAACTGTTTTTT	CASSSRQGLTTNEKLFF
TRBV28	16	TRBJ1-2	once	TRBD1	TGTGCCAGCTATTCACCGGGGACAGGGGCCTTCTATGGCTACACCTTC	CASYSPGTGAFYGYTF
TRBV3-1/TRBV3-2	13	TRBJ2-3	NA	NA	TGTGCCAGCAGCCACTACTCCACAGATACGCAGTATTTT	CASSHYSTDTQYF
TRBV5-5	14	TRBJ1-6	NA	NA	TGTGCCAGCAGCTTGAGCCAGGGTAATTCACCCCTCCACTTT	CASSLSQGNSPLHF
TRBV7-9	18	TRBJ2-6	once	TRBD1	TGTGCCAGCAGTCCCTTGACGGGACAGCTGCTTGGGGCCAACGTCCTGACTTTC	CASSPLTGQLLGANVLTF
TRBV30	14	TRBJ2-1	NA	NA	TGTGCCTGGGCCTCTAGGAGCTCCTACAATGAGCAGTTCTTC	CAWASRSSYNEQFF
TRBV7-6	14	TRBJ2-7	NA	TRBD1	TGTGCCAGCAGCGTCGGGACAGGGGTGTACGAGCAGTACTTC	CASSVGTGVYEQYF
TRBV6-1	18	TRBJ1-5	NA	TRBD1	TGTGCCAGCAGTGCAATCTTCGGGACAGGCAGTAGCAATCAGCCCCAGCATTTT	CASSAIFGTGSSNQPQHF
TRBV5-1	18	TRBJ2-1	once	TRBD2	TGCGCCAGCAGCCACCTGGGTAGCGGGGGGGTTCCCTACAATGAGCAGTTCTTC	CASSHLGSGGVPYNEQFF
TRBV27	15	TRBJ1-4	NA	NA	TGTGCCAGCAGCAAAGAGGGGGGGATAAATGAAAAACTGTTTTTT	CASSKEGGINEKLFF
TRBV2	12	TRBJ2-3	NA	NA	TGTGCCAGCACCCAAAACCGGGATACGCAGTATTTT	CASTQNRDTQYF
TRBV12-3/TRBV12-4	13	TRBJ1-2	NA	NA	TGTGCCAGCCTTGGAGACAGGAACCATGGCTACACCTTC	CASLGDRNHGYTF
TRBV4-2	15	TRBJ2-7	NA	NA	TGTGCCAGCAGCCAAGATTGGAGTCTAACATACGAGCAGTACTTC	CASSQDWSLTYEQYF
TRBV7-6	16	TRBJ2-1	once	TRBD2	TGTGCCAGCAGCGCAAGGCTGACGGGGGGGCCTGATGAGCAGTTCTTC	CASSARLTGGPDEQFF
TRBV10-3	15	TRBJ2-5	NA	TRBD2	TGTGCCATCAGTCCGGGACTACAAATCCAAGAGACCCAGTACTTC	CAISPGLQIQETQYF
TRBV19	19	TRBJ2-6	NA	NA	TGTGCCAGTAGTATAGATGGTGGGGCATCGGCACCTGGGGCCAACGTCCTGACTTTC	CASSIDGGASAPGANVLTF
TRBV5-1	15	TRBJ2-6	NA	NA	TGCGCCAGCAGCCTTACAGGGACTGGGGCCAACGTCCTGACTTTC	CASSLTGTGANVLTF
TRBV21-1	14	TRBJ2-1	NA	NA	TGTGCCAGCCCTACAGGGGACTCATCAAATGAGCAGTTCTTC	CASPTGDSSNEQFF
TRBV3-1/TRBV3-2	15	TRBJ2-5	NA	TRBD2	TGTGCCATCCACGTCCTAGCGGGGGGGCAAGAGACCCAGTACTTC	CAIHVLAGGQETQYF
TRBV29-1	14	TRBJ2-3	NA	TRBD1	TGCAGCGTTGATCGGACAGGGGGCACAGATACGCAGTATTTT	CSVDRTGGTDTQYF
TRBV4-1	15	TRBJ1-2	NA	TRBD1	TGCGCCAGCAGCCAAGATCCCGGGACAGATGGTGGCTACACCTTC	CASSQDPGTDGGYTF